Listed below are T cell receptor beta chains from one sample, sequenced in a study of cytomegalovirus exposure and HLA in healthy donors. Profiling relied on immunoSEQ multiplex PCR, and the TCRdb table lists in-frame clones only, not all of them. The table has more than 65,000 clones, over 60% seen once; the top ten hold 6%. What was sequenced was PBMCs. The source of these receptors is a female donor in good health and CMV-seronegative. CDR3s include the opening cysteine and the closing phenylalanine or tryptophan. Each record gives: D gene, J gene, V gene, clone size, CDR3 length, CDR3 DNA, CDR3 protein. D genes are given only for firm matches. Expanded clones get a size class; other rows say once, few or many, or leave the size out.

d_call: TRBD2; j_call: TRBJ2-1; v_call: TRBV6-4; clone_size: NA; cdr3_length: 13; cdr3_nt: TGTGCCAGCAGCCTGGACGGGGGGAATGAGCAGTTCTTC; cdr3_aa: CASSLDGGNEQFF
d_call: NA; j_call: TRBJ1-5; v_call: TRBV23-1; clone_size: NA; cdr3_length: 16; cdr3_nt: TGCGCCAGCAGTCATCAAACGGGGGGAGTGTCGCAGCCCCAGCATTTT; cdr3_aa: CASSHQTGGVSQPQHF
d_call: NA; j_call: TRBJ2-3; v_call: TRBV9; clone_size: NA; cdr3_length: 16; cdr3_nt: TGTGCCAGCAGCGTAGTAAGTGCGGGACCTGCAGATACGCAGTATTTT; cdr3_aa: CASSVVSAGPADTQYF
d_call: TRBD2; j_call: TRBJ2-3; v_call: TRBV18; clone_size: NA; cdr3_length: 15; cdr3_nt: TGTGCCAGCTCACTGGGACTAGCGGACTCAGATACGCAGTATTTT; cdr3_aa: CASSLGLADSDTQYF
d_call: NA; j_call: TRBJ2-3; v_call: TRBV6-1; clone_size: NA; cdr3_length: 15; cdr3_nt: TGTGCCAGCACGGGGTCCTCGGGGGGCTCAGATACGCAGTATTTT; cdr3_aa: CASTGSSGGSDTQYF
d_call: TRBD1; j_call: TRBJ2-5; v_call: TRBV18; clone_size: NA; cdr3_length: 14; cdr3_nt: TGTGCCAGCTCACCACCTGACAGGGAAGAGACCCAGTACTTC; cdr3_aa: CASSPPDREETQYF
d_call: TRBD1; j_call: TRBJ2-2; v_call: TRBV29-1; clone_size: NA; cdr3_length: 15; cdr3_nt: TGCAGCGCGAATCTGGGACAGGGTGGAACCGGGGAGCTGTTTTTT; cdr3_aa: CSANLGQGGTGELFF
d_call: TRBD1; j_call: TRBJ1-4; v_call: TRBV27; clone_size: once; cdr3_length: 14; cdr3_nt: TGTGCCAGCAGGACAGGGGAACCTAATGAAAAACTGTTTTTT; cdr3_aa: CASRTGEPNEKLFF
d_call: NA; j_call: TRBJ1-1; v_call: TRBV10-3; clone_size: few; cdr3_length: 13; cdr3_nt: TGTGCCATCAGTGGACTTGAGAACACTGAAGCTTTCTTT; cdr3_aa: CAISGLENTEAFF
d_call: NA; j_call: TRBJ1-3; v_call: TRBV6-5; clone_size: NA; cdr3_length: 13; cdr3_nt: TGTGCCAGCAGGTTCCTCTCTGGAAACACCATATATTTT; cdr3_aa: CASRFLSGNTIYF
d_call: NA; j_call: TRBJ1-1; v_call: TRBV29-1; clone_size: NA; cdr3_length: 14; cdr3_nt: TGCAGCGTTGAAGAGGGGGGAGGGGGGACTGAAGCTTTCTTT; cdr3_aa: CSVEEGGGGTEAFF
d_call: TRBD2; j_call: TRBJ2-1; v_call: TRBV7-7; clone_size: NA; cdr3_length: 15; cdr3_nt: TGTGCTAGCAGCTTAGGACTAGCGGGCACCAATGAGCAGTTCTTC; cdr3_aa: CASSLGLAGTNEQFF
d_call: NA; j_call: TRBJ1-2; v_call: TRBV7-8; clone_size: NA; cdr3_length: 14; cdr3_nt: TGTGCCAGCAGCTTAGGCGGACTTGACTATGGCTACACCTTC; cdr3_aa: CASSLGGLDYGYTF
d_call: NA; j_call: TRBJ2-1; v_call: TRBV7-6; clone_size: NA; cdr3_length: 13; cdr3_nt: TGTGCCAGCAGCTTAGCGCTAACTAATGAGCAGTTCTTC; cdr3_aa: CASSLALTNEQFF
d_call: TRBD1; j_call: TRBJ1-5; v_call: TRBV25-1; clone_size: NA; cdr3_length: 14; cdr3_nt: TGTGCCAGCAGTCCGACAGGGGTTCGGCAGCCCCAGCATTTT; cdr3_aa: CASSPTGVRQPQHF
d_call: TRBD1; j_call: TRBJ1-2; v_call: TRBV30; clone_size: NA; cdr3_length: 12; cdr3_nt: TGTGCCTGGATGGGACAGGACTATGGCTACACCTTC; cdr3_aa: CAWMGQDYGYTF
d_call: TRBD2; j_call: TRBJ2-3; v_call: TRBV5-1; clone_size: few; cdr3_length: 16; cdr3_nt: TGCGCCAGCAGCCTTCAACTAGCGGGGAGTGCAGATACGCAGTATTTT; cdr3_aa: CASSLQLAGSADTQYF
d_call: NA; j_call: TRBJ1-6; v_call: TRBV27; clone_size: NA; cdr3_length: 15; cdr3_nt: TGTGCCAGCAGTTCCTTGGCCGGGGTAAGCTCACCCCTCCACTTT; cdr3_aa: CASSSLAGVSSPLHF
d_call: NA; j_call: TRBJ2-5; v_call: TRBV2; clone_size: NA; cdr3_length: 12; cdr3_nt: TGTGCCAGCAGTGTACTCCAAGAGACCCAGTACTTC; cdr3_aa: CASSVLQETQYF
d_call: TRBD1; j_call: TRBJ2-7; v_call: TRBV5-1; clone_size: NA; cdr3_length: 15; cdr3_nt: TGCGCCAGCAGCCAATGGACAGGAGATCCCTACGAGCAGTACTTC; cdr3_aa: CASSQWTGDPYEQYF
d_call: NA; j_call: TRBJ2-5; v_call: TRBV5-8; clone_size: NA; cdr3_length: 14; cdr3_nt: TGTGCCAGCAGCGTCTTACAGGGATGGGAGACCCAGTACTTC; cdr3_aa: CASSVLQGWETQYF
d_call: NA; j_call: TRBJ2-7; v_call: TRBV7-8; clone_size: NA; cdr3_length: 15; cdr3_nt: TGTGCCAGCAGCTTATCGGTCGGACGGGGCTACGAGCAGTACTTC; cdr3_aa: CASSLSVGRGYEQYF
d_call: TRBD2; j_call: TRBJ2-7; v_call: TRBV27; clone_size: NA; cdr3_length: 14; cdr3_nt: TGTGCCAGCAGATCAGCGGGACTTCCCTACGAGCAGTACTTC; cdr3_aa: CASRSAGLPYEQYF
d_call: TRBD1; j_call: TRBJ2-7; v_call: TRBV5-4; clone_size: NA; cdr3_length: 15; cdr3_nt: TGTGCCAGCAGCTGGGGGACAGGGGGCTCCTACGAGCAGTACTTC; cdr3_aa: CASSWGTGGSYEQYF
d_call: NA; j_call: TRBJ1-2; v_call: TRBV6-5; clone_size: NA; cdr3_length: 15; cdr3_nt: TGTGCCAGCAGTTCCAGGGACACCCTTAACTATGGCTACACCTTC; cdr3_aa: CASSSRDTLNYGYTF
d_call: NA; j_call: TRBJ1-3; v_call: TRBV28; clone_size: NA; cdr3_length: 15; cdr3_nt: TGTGCCAGCAGTTTAGTTGCGGGCTCTGGAAACACCATATATTTT; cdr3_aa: CASSLVAGSGNTIYF
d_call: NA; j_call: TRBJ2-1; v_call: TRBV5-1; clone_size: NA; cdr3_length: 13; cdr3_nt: TGCGCCAGCAGCCCCCTACAGCAAAATGAGCAGTTCTTC; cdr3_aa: CASSPLQQNEQFF
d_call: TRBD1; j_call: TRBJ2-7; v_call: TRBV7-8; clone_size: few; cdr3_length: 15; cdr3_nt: TGTGCCAGCAGCCTAGGGACAGGGAGCTCCTACGAGCAGTACTTC; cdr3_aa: CASSLGTGSSYEQYF
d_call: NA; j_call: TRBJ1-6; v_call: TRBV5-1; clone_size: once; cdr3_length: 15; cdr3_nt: TGCGCCAGCAGCTTCCGGGGTGACCGATTATCACCCCTCCACTTT; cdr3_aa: CASSFRGDRLSPLHF
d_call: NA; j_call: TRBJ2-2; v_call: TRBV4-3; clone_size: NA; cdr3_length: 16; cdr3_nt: TGCGCCAGCAGCCAAAGGCGGGGTGTGAACACCGGGGAGCTGTTTTTT; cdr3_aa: CASSQRRGVNTGELFF
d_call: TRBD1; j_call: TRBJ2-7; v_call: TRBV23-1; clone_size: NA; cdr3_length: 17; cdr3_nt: TGCGCCAGCAGTCAAACTCCAGGGGACAGAGACTCCTACGAGCAGTACTTC; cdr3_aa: CASSQTPGDRDSYEQYF
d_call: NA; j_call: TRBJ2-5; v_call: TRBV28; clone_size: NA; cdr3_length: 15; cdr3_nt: TGTGCCAGCAGCCCAGGGGGCAGGGGGGGGGAGACCCAGTACTTC; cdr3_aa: CASSPGGRGGETQYF
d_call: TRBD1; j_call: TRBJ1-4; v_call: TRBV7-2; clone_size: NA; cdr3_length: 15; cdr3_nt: TGTGCCAGCAGCACCCTCGACAGGGGGCGTGAAAAACTGTTTTTT; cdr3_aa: CASSTLDRGREKLFF
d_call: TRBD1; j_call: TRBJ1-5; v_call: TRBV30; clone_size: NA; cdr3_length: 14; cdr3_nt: TGTGCCTGGAGCGCAGGGGGAAGCAATCAGCCCCAGCATTTT; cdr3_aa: CAWSAGGSNQPQHF
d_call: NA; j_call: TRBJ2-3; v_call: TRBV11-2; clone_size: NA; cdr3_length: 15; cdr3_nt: TGTGCCAGCAGCGCCGTGGGTCGGGTCACAGATACGCAGTATTTT; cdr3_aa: CASSAVGRVTDTQYF
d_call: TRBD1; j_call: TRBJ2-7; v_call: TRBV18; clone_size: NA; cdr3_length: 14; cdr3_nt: TGTGCCAGCTCACGGATAGGGACAGCCTACGAGCAGTACTTC; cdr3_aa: CASSRIGTAYEQYF
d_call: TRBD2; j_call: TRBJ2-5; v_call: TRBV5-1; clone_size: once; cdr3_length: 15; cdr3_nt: TGCGCCAGCAGCTTCGGACTAGCGGTCCAAGAGACCCAGTACTTC; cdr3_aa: CASSFGLAVQETQYF
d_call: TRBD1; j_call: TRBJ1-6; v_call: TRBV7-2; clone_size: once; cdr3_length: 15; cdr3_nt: TGTGCCAGCAGCTTAGATGGGACAGCTAATTCACCCCTCCACTTT; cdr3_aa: CASSLDGTANSPLHF
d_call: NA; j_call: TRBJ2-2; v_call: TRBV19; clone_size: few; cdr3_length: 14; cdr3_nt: TGTGCCAGTAGCGTAACAGGGTACACCGGGGAGCTGTTTTTT; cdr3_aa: CASSVTGYTGELFF
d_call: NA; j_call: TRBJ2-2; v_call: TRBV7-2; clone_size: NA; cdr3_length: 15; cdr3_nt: TGTGCCAGCAGCTTAGTAGGGGGAAGCGCCGGGGAGCTGTTTTTT; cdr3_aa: CASSLVGGSAGELFF
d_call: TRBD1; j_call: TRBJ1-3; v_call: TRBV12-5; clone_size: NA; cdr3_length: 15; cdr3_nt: TGTGCTAGTGCGTCACAGGGGGGTCCTGGAAACACCATATATTTT; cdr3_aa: CASASQGGPGNTIYF
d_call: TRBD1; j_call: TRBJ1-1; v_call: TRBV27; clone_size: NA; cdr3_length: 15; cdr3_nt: TGTGCCAGCAGTTTATCAGGGACAGCGAACACTGAAGCTTTCTTT; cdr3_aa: CASSLSGTANTEAFF
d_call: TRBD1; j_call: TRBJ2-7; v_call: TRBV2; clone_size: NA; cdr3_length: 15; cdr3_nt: TGTGCCAGCAGTGAACTTGACAGGGGTACCTACGAGCAGTACTTC; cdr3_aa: CASSELDRGTYEQYF
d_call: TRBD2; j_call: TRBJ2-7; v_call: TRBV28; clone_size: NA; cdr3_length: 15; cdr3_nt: TGTGCCAGCAGCCAGGTGGGACTAGGTCGGTACGAGCAGTACTTC; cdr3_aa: CASSQVGLGRYEQYF
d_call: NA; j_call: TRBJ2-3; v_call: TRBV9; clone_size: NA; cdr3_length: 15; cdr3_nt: TGTGCCAGCAGCGTAGTCGGACTCCCTGCAGATACGCAGTATTTT; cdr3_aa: CASSVVGLPADTQYF
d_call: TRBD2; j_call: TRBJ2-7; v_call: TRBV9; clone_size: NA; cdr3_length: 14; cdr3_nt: TGTGCCAGCAGCCCGGGACTAGCCTCTCTCGAGCAGTACTTC; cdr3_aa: CASSPGLASLEQYF
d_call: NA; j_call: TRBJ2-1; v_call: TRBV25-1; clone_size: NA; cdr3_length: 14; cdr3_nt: TGTGCCAGCAGTGTAACAACTATTACGGGTGAGCAGTTCTTC; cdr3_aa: CASSVTTITGEQFF
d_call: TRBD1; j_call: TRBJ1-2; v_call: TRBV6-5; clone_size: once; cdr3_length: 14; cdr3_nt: TGTGCCAGCAGCAAGACAGGGGGCTGGGATGGCTACACCTTC; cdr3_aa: CASSKTGGWDGYTF
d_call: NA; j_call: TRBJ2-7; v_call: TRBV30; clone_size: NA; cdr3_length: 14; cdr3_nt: TGTGCCTGGAACTTGGGCCCGGCAGCCTACGAGCAGTACTTC; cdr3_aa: CAWNLGPAAYEQYF
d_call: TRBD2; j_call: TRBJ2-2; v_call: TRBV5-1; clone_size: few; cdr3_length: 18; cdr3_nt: TGCGCCACCAGCGTGGGGGCACTAGCGGGAGTGAGGCCCGGGGAGCTGTTTTTT; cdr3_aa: CATSVGALAGVRPGELFF
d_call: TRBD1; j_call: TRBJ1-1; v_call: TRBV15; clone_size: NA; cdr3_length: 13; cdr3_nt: TGTGCCACCAGCAGGGGGACAGCCAGTGAAGCTTTCTTT; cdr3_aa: CATSRGTASEAFF